This T cell receptor beta chain comes out of a study of blood T cell repertoires in COVID-19. Looking at the study overall: Samples came from the United States, Italy and Spain, spanning acute and convalescent COVID-19. PBMCs, B-cell-depleted T cells, or T cells were the source of the cDNA or gDNA that made up the material.

The CDR3 contains 12 residues. Germline CDR1 and CDR2: DFQATT and SNEGSKA (reference sequence). Trimming cost V 3 bases and J 1 base, with 7 bases left between them. Authors' methods: Quantification of nucleated cells was approximated via reference gene primer amplification. Measured with immunoSEQ multiplex PCR; TCRdb has only the in-frame clones, and not every one. D and trimming come from the DNA, and the V and J calls and clone size come from that table. This table has fewer than 15,000 clones, about nine tenths appearing once. Sequencing was carried out using peripheral blood. This TCR was sampled from an older woman with active COVID-19. The V call is TRBV20-1, the J call TRBJ2-7; the D is unclear. The CDR3 coding sequence is TGCAGTGCTAGTGGCACATCCTACGAGCAGTACTTC. It translates to CSASGTSYEQYF.